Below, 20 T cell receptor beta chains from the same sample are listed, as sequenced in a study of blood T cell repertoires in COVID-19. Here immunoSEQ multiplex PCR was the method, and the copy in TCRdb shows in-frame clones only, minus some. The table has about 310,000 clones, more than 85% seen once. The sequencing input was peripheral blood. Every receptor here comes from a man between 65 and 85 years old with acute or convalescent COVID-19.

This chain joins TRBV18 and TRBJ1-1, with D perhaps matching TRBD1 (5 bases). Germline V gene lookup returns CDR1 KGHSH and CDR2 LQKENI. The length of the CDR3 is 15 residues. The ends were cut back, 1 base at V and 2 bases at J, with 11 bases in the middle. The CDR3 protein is CASSPQGLENTEAFF. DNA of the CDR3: TGTGCCAGCTCACCACAGGGGCTGGAAAACACTGAAGCTTTCTTT.

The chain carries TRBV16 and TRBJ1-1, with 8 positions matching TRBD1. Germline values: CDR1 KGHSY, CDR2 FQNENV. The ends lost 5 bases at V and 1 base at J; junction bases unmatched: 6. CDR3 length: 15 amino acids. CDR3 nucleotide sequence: TGTGCCAGCAGCAAGCAGGGGGCGGGGAACACTGAAGCTTTCTTT. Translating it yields CASSKQGAGNTEAFF.

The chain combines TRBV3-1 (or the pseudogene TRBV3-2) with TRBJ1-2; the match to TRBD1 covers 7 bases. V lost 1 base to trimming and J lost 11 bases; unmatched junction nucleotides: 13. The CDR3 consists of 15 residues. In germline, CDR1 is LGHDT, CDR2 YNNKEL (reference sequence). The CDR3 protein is CASSQGLGTALGYTF. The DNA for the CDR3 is TGTGCCAGCAGCCAAGGGCTCGGGACAGCCCTAGGGTACACCTTC.

CDR3 nucleotides: TGTGCCAGCAGCGTAGGACAGGGGACATATGAAAAACTGTTTTTT. Its translation: CASSVGQGTYEKLFF. The chain combines TRBV9 with TRBJ1-4; 8 nucleotides match TRBD1. With V trimmed by 0 bases and J by 6 bases, 4 bases remained unmatched. The CDR3 totals 15 residues. Germline V gene lookup returns CDR1 SGDLS and CDR2 YYNGEE.

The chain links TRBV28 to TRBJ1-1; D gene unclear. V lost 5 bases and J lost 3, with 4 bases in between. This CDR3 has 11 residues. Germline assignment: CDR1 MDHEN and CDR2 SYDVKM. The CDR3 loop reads CASSRDTEAFF. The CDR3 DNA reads TGTGCCAGCAGTCGGGACACTGAAGCTTTCTTT.

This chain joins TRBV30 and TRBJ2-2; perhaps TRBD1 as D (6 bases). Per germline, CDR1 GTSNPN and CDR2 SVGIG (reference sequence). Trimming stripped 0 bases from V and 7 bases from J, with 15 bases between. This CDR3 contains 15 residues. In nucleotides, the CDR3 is TGTGCCTGGAGTGTATCTGACAGGAACTACGGGGAGCTGTTTTTT. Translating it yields CAWSVSDRNYGELFF.

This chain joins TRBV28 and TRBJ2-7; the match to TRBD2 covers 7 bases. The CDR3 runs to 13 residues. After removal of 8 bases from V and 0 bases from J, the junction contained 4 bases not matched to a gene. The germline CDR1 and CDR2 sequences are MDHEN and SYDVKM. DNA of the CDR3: TGTGCCAGCTTGGCGGGAGACTCCTACGAGCAGTACTTC. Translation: CASLAGDSYEQYF.

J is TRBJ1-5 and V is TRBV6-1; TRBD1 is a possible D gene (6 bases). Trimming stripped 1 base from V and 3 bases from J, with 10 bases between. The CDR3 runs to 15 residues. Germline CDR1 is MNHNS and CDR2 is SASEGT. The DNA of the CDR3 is TGTGCCAGCAGTGAAGAGGGGGTGACCAATCAGCCCCAGCATTTT. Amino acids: CASSEEGVTNQPQHF.

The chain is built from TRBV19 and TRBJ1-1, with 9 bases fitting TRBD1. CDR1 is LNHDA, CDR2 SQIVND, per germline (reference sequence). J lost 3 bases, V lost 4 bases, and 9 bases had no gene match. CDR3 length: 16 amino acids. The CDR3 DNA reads TGTGCCAGTAGTACGTACAGGGGGCAGAGACACACTGAAGCTTTCTTT. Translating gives CASSTYRGQRHTEAFF.

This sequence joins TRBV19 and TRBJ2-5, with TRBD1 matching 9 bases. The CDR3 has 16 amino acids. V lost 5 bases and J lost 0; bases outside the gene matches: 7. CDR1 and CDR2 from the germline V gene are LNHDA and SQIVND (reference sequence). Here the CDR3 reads CASSLGTGLNQETQYF. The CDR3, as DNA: TGTGCCAGTAGTCTTGGGACAGGGCTTAACCAAGAGACCCAGTACTTC. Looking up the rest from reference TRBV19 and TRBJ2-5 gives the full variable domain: DGGITQSPKYLFRKEGQNVTLSCEQNLNHDAMYWYRQDPGQGLRLIYYSQIVNDFQKGDIAEGYSVSREKKESFPLTVTSAQKNPTAFYLCASSLGTGLNQETQYFGPGTRLLVL.

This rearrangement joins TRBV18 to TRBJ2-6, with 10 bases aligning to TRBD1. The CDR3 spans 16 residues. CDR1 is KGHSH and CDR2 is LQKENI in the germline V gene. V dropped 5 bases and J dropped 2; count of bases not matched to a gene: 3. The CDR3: CASSSGTGAGANVLTF. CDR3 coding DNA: TGTGCCAGCTCATCCGGGACAGGGGCTGGGGCCAACGTCCTGACTTTC.

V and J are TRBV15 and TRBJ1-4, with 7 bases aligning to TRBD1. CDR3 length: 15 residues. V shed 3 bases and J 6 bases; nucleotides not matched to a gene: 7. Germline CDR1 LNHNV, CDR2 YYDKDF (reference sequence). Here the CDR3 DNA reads TGTGCCACCAGCAGGGGGGGACAGAGTTATGAAAAACTGTTTTTT. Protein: CATSRGGQSYEKLFF.

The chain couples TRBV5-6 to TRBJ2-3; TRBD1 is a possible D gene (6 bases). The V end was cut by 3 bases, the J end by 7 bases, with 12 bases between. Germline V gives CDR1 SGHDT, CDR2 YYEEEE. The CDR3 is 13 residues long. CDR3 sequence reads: CASSSLQGNTQYF. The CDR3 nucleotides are TGTGCCAGCAGCTCTCTGCAGGGGAATACGCAGTATTTT.

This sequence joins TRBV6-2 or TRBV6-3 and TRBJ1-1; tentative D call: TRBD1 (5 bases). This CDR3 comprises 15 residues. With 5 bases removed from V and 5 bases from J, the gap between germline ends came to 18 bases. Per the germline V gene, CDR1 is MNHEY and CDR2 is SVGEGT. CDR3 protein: CASSHMGKGWTEAFF. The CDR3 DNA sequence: TGTGCCAGCAGTCATATGGGTAAGGGGTGGACTGAAGCTTTCTTT.

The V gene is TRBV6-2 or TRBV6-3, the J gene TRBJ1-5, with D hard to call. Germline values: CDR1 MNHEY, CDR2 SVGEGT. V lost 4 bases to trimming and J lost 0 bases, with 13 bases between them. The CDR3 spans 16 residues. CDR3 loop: CASSWGGGNSNQPQHF. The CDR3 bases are TGTGCCAGCAGTTGGGGTGGAGGGAATAGCAATCAGCCCCAGCATTTT.

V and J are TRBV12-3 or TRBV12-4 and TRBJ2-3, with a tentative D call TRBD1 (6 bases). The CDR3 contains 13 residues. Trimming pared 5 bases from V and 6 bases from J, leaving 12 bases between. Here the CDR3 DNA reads TGTGCCAGCAGTCTGTCAGGGGTTGATACGCAGTATTTT. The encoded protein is CASSLSGVDTQYF.

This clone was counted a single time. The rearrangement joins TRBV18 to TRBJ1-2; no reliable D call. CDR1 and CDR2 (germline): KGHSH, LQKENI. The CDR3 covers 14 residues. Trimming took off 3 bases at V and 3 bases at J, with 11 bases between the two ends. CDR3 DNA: TGTGCCAGCTCACCTGGCGGAGCTCACTATGGCTACACCTTC. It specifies CASSPGGAHYGYTF.

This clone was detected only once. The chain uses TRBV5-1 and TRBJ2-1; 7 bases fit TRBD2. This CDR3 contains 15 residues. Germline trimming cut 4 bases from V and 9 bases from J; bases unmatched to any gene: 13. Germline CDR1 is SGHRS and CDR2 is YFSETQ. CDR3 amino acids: CASSPQEGLEGEQFF. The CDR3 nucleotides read TGCGCCAGCAGCCCCCAGGAAGGACTAGAGGGTGAGCAGTTCTTC.

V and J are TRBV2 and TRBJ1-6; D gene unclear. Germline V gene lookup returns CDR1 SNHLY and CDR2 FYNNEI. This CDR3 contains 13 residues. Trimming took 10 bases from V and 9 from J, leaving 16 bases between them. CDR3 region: CATSAGNFSPLHF. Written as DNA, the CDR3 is TGTGCCACCAGCGCGGGGAATTTTTCACCCCTCCACTTT.

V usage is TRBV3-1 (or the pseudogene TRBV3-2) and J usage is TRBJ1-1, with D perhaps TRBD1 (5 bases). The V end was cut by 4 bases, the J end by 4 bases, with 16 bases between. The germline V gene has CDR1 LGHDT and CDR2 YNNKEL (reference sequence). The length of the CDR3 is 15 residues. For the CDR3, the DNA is TGTGCCAGCAGCCCGCTCCCGGGTAGGGGCACTGAAGCTTTCTTT. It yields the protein CASSPLPGRGTEAFF.